Shown below are 9 T cell receptor beta chains from a single sample sequenced in a study of T-cell reconstitution after alpha-beta-depleted transplantation in children. For TCRbeta, the library was prepared with unique molecular identifiers. TCRdb ran MiXCR on the PCR reads and lists one entry per CDR3 protein. This repertoire shows 350,000 to 500,000 distinct CDR3 sequences, over 40% found once; its top ten account for 25% to 30%. The starting material was PBMCs, obtained before TCRalphabeta/CD19-depleted stem cell transplant. The receptors come from a girl aged 2 to 9 with aplastic anemia, due to receive a stem cell transplant.

The rearrangement uses TRBV20-1 and TRBJ2-7, with unresolved D. The germline gives CDR1 DFQATT, CDR2 SNEGSKA (reference sequence). The CDR3 runs to 11 residues. Trimming cost V 1 base and J 3 bases, with 4 bases left between them. The CDR3 here is CSARVVYEQYF. The CDR3 nucleotides are TGCAGTGCTAGAGTTGTCTACGAGCAGTACTTC.

This clonotype was detected ten times or more. This sequence joins TRBV12-3 or TRBV12-4 and TRBJ1-1; D not certain. The CDR3 is made up of 15 amino acids. V dropped 6 bases and J dropped 1 base, with 15 bases sitting between them. Written as DNA, the CDR3 is TGTGCCAGCAGCCCGAGTTTCCGGGCGAACACTGAAGCTTTCTTT. It translates to CASSPSFRANTEAFF.

The sample holds many counts of this clonotype. The CDR3 here is CASSRGTVQETQYF. DNA of the CDR3: TGTGCCAGCAGCCGTGGGACAGTCCAAGAGACCCAGTACTTC. V gene TRBV7-9 combines with J gene TRBJ2-5; the match to TRBD1 covers 7 bases. Germline CDR1 and CDR2: SEHNR and FQNEAQ (reference sequence). With V trimmed by 5 bases and J by 1 base, 4 bases remained unmatched. This CDR3 has 14 residues. The whole variable domain, remainder taken from reference TRBV7-9 and TRBJ2-5, is DTGVSQNPRHKITKRGQNVTFRCDPISEHNRLYWYRQTLGQGPEFLTYFQNEAQLEKSRLLSDRFSAERPKGSFSTLEIQRTEQGDSAMYLCASSRGTVQETQYFGPGTRLLVL.

At least ten counts were recorded for this clonotype. The chain employs TRBV5-4 and TRBJ2-7, with 8 positions matching TRBD2. The CDR3 is made up of 15 amino acids. Germline V gene data show CDR1 as SGHNT and CDR2 as YYREEE (reference sequence). Unmatched junction bases numbered 7, after V lost 4 bases and J lost 1 base. Here the CDR3 reads CASSQASGSSYEQYF. The CDR3 DNA is TGTGCCAGCAGCCAAGCTAGCGGGTCTTCCTACGAGCAGTACTTC.

The chain joins TRBV7-8 to TRBJ2-5; TRBD2 matches 9 bases. The CDR3 is made up of 16 amino acids. Germline V gene lookup returns CDR1 SGHVS and CDR2 FQNEAQ. J was trimmed by 1 base and V by 5 bases; bases with no gene match: 8. CDR3 nucleotides: TGTGCCAGCAGCCCGAGACCGGGACTAGCCCAAGAGACCCAGTACTTC. Its translation is CASSPRPGLAQETQYF.

This clonotype showed up just a few times. J is TRBJ2-7 and V is TRBV30; D is perhaps TRBD1 or TRBD2 (5 bases each). V gave up 3 bases and J gave up 4 bases, with 16 bases separating them. This CDR3 spans 14 amino acids. Germline loops: CDR1 GTSNPN, CDR2 SVGIG (reference sequence). CDR3 coding DNA: TGTGCCTGGAGCCCCGGAACCGGGGCTTACGAGCAGTACTTC. Protein product: CAWSPGTGAYEQYF.

V usage is TRBV20-1 and J usage is TRBJ2-6; D is unclear. The CDR3 consists of 18 residues. Germline loops: CDR1 DFQATT, CDR2 SNEGSKA (reference sequence). V was shortened by 0 bases and J by 1 base, with 16 bases between the two germline ends. CDR3 DNA sequence: TGCAGTGCTAGAGACTACAGCCCTTTAGAATCTGGGGCCAACGTCCTGACTTTC. It translates to CSARDYSPLESGANVLTF.

This clonotype was seen at least ten times. The CDR3 here is CASSLVVTSGSYEQYF. The CDR3 bases are TGTGCCAGCAGCTTGGTCGTGACTAGCGGCTCCTACGAGCAGTACTTC. The chain is built from TRBV5-6 and TRBJ2-7; 9 bases match TRBD2. The CDR3 is made up of 16 amino acids. Germline CDR1 SGHDT, CDR2 YYEEEE. After removal of 0 bases from V and 0 bases from J, the junction contained 4 bases not matched to a gene.

The J gene is TRBJ2-5, the V gene TRBV2; D is possibly TRBD2 (6 bases). Trimming stripped 4 bases from V and 9 bases from J, with 12 bases between. This CDR3 region has 12 residues. Germline CDR1 and CDR2: SNHLY and FYNNEI. The CDR3 nucleotides read TGTGCCAGCAGTGCCTCCGGGGACTCCCAGTACTTC. Its translation: CASSASGDSQYF.